This T cell receptor beta chain stems from a study of blood T cell repertoires in COVID-19 (dated by TCRdb to about 2020). At the level of the whole study: The collaborator samples originated in the United States, Italy and Spain and spanned the acute and convalescent phases of COVID-19. The material from the prospective study consisted of cDNA or gDNA derived from T cells, B-cell-depleted T cells, or PBMCs. Deeply sampled blood TCRbeta repertoires from subjects exposed to, actively infected with, or recovered from COVID-19 were included in the dataset. The repertoires were released in a freely available public database meant as a resource for research on the immune response to SARS-CoV-2. Samples came from the ongoing ImmuneRACE study (first 160 participants) plus 1,254 subjects from 6 global collaborators. The sample metadata nearly always contained a de-identified subject ID, COVID-19 status, age in years and sex. Where HLA class I and class II types were available, the types were taken from metadata supplied by the sample provider, not from assay-based typing. What the work shows at the level of the full study, not this receptor alone: The quantity of clinical and demographic metadata differed by source and by participant and was supplied without curation.

As encoded in the germline V gene, CDR1 is SGDLS while CDR2 is YYNGEE. V is pared back by 4 bases and J by 0 bases, with 13 bases lying between the germline termini. Measured from the cysteine to the phenylalanine, the CDR3 is 15 residues long. Only the CDR3 DNA stays, 45 bases, in frame from base 1. TCRbeta CDR3 regions were amplified from genomic DNA by means of the immunoSEQ Assay, a bias-controlled multiplex PCR. On the authors' methods: Nucleated cell counts per sample were estimated from amplification of reference gene primers within the assay. To quantify the absolute abundance of each unique TCRbeta CDR3 rearrangement, sequence reads were collapsed and filtered. Productive Simpson clonality was computed per sample as the square root of Simpson's diversity index over productive rearrangements. As stored in TCRdb, this immuneACCESS dataset retains in-frame rearrangements with V and J assigned. A fraction of the clones does not appear; measured against another copy, unresolved V genes explain less than half of the discrepancy, and the remainder lacks a known reason. V and J calls and clone size are as listed in that table; D and trimming were resolved from the DNA. The sample yields about 310,000 clones; around 87% were counted once. In total, the top ten clones hold approximately 8.1% of the sample.

Another Seattle source contributed samples from volunteer blood donors who had recovered from COVID-19. The collaborating institutions used their own protocols to collect whole blood in K2EDTA tubes. For TCRbeta analysis, collaborator samples were shipped as frozen whole blood, as isolated PBMCs, or as DNA extracted from either sample type. A note on this clone: No cognate antigen has been identified for it. Per-base qualities were not stored, and no clone one base away is much larger.

Recombination connected TRBV9 to TRBJ1-1; the D gene cannot be resolved reliably. The sample comprised peripheral blood. The clonotype was recovered from a woman aged 45-60 years who had recovered from COVID-19. DNA sequence: TGTGCCAGCAGCCCTCGGAGGGCAGTGAACACTGAAGCTTTCTTT. This gives the protein CASSPRRAVNTEAFF.